This T cell receptor (beta chain) was captured in a study of radiation and T cells in renal cell carcinoma. Study results and caveats: Pretreatment tumor biopsies were lacking, so baseline clonotypes are unknown. In blood, top tumor clones expanded by 2 weeks, shrinking by 4.

Repertoires were generated with immunoSEQ multiplex PCR, while TCRdb's copy carries only in-frame clones and drops some. In the table there are approximately 65,000 clones, over 65% of which are singletons. Time point noted: blood 4 weeks post-SBRT, at nephrectomy. Described treatment: 15 Gy SBRT to primary tumor, nephrectomy 4 weeks later. Nephrectomy followed 15 Gy stereotactic body radiation by 4 weeks. Blood was sampled at baseline, 2 weeks and 4 weeks after SBRT. As for this clone: Its antigen is currently unknown.

The CDR3 spans 14 residues. V trimming: 5 bases; J trimming: 9 bases; junction bases outside the gene matches: 8. The germline gives CDR1 SGHTA, CDR2 FQGNSA. Source: blood, taken from a patient whose treatment included radiotherapy and nephrectomy. The sequence came from a man aged 55 to 70 with renal cell carcinoma. This rearrangement joins TRBV7-2 to TRBJ2-1; the match to TRBD2 covers 9 bases. CDR3 region: CASSPIAGAGEQFF. The CDR3, as DNA: TGTGCCAGCAGCCCGATAGCGGGAGCGGGTGAGCAGTTCTTC.